The 7 T cell receptor beta chains listed next were all sequenced from one sample in a study of radiotherapy plus CTLA-4 blockade in lung cancer. This table comes from immunoSEQ multiplex PCR, and its TCRdb copy is limited to in-frame clones, with some not included. This sample yields about 94,000 clones, of which 80% to 85% are seen a single time; more than 20% belongs to the top ten. Sequencing used peripheral blood, obtained from a patient treated with radiotherapy plus ipilimumab. The source of these receptors is a human donor with non-small cell lung cancer that progressed on radiotherapy plus ipilimumab.

The genes are TRBV30 and TRBJ2-4; D not resolved. Germline V gives CDR1 GTSNPN, CDR2 SVGIG (reference sequence). V was cut by 1 base and J by 1 base, with 11 bases left in between. This CDR3 region has 15 residues. The CDR3 sequence is CAWSEGHGAKNIQYF. The CDR3 DNA follows: TGTGCCTGGAGTGAAGGGCATGGGGCCAAAAACATTCAGTACTTC.

This sequence joins TRBV5-1 and TRBJ1-1; D unresolved. The CDR3 is 12 residues long. V was trimmed by 2 bases and J by 2 bases, leaving 4 bases between them. CDR1 is SGHRS, CDR2 YFSETQ, per germline. The chain's CDR3 is CASSLINTEAFF. CDR3 nucleotide sequence: TGCGCCAGCAGCTTAATAAACACTGAAGCTTTCTTT.

This chain links TRBV9 with TRBJ2-1; D is perhaps TRBD1 (5 bases). V lost 0 bases to trimming and J lost 0 bases, with 10 bases between them. Germline V gene lookup returns CDR1 SGDLS and CDR2 YYNGEE. The CDR3 extends over 16 amino acids. In DNA form, the CDR3 reads TGTGCCAGCAGCGTAGTCCCTGACAGCTCCTACAATGAGCAGTTCTTC. This translates into CASSVVPDSSYNEQFF.

CDR3 sequence: CASRRSSGNTQYF. The CDR3 DNA is TGTGCCAGCAGACGAAGTTCCGGGAATACGCAGTATTTT. This sequence joins TRBV7-8 and TRBJ2-3; tentative D call: TRBD2 (5 bases). Trimming left V 6 bases short and J 7 bases short, with 14 bases between. In germline, CDR1 is SGHVS, CDR2 FQNEAQ. CDR3 length equals 13 residues.

This chain connects TRBV5-1 to TRBJ1-5, with no clear D. The germline gives CDR1 SGHRS, CDR2 YFSETQ. CDR3 length: 12 residues. V gave up 4 bases and J gave up 7 bases, with 9 bases separating them. CDR3 in DNA: TGCGCCAGCAGCCCTGAGGGCCAGCCCCAGCATTTT. Its protein is CASSPEGQPQHF. Complete variable domain (other parts from reference TRBV5-1 and TRBJ1-5): KAGVTQTPRYLIKTRGQQVTLSCSPISGHRSVSWYQQTPGQGLQFLFEYFSETQRNKGNFPGRFSGRQFSNSRSEMNVSTLELGDSALYLCASSPEGQPQHFGDGTRLSIL.

This clone was detected only a few times. V usage is TRBV7-9 and J usage is TRBJ2-3; 15 bases match TRBD2. V dropped 5 bases and J dropped 4; count of bases not matched to a gene: 7. The CDR3 has 17 residues. Germline loops: CDR1 SEHNR, CDR2 FQNEAQ (reference sequence). The CDR3 DNA is TGTGCCAGCAGCCCCTGGACTAGCGGGAGGGATGCAGATACGCAGTATTTT. The encoded protein is CASSPWTSGRDADTQYF. Full variable domain (missing parts from reference TRBV7-9 and TRBJ2-3): DTGVSQNPRHKITKRGQNVTFRCDPISEHNRLYWYRQTLGQGPEFLTYFQNEAQLEKSRLLSDRFSAERPKGSFSTLEIQRTEQGDSAMYLCASSPWTSGRDADTQYFGPGTRLTVL.

The rearrangement links TRBV5-8 to TRBJ2-7; TRBD2 matches 9 bases. There are 15 residues in the CDR3. Germline trimming cut 0 bases from V and 5 bases from J; bases unmatched to any gene: 6. Germline CDR1 reads SGHTS; CDR2 reads YDEGEE. The CDR3 loop reads CASSLDSGSKDEQYF. The CDR3 DNA sequence: TGTGCCAGCAGCTTGGATAGCGGGAGCAAGGACGAGCAGTACTTC.